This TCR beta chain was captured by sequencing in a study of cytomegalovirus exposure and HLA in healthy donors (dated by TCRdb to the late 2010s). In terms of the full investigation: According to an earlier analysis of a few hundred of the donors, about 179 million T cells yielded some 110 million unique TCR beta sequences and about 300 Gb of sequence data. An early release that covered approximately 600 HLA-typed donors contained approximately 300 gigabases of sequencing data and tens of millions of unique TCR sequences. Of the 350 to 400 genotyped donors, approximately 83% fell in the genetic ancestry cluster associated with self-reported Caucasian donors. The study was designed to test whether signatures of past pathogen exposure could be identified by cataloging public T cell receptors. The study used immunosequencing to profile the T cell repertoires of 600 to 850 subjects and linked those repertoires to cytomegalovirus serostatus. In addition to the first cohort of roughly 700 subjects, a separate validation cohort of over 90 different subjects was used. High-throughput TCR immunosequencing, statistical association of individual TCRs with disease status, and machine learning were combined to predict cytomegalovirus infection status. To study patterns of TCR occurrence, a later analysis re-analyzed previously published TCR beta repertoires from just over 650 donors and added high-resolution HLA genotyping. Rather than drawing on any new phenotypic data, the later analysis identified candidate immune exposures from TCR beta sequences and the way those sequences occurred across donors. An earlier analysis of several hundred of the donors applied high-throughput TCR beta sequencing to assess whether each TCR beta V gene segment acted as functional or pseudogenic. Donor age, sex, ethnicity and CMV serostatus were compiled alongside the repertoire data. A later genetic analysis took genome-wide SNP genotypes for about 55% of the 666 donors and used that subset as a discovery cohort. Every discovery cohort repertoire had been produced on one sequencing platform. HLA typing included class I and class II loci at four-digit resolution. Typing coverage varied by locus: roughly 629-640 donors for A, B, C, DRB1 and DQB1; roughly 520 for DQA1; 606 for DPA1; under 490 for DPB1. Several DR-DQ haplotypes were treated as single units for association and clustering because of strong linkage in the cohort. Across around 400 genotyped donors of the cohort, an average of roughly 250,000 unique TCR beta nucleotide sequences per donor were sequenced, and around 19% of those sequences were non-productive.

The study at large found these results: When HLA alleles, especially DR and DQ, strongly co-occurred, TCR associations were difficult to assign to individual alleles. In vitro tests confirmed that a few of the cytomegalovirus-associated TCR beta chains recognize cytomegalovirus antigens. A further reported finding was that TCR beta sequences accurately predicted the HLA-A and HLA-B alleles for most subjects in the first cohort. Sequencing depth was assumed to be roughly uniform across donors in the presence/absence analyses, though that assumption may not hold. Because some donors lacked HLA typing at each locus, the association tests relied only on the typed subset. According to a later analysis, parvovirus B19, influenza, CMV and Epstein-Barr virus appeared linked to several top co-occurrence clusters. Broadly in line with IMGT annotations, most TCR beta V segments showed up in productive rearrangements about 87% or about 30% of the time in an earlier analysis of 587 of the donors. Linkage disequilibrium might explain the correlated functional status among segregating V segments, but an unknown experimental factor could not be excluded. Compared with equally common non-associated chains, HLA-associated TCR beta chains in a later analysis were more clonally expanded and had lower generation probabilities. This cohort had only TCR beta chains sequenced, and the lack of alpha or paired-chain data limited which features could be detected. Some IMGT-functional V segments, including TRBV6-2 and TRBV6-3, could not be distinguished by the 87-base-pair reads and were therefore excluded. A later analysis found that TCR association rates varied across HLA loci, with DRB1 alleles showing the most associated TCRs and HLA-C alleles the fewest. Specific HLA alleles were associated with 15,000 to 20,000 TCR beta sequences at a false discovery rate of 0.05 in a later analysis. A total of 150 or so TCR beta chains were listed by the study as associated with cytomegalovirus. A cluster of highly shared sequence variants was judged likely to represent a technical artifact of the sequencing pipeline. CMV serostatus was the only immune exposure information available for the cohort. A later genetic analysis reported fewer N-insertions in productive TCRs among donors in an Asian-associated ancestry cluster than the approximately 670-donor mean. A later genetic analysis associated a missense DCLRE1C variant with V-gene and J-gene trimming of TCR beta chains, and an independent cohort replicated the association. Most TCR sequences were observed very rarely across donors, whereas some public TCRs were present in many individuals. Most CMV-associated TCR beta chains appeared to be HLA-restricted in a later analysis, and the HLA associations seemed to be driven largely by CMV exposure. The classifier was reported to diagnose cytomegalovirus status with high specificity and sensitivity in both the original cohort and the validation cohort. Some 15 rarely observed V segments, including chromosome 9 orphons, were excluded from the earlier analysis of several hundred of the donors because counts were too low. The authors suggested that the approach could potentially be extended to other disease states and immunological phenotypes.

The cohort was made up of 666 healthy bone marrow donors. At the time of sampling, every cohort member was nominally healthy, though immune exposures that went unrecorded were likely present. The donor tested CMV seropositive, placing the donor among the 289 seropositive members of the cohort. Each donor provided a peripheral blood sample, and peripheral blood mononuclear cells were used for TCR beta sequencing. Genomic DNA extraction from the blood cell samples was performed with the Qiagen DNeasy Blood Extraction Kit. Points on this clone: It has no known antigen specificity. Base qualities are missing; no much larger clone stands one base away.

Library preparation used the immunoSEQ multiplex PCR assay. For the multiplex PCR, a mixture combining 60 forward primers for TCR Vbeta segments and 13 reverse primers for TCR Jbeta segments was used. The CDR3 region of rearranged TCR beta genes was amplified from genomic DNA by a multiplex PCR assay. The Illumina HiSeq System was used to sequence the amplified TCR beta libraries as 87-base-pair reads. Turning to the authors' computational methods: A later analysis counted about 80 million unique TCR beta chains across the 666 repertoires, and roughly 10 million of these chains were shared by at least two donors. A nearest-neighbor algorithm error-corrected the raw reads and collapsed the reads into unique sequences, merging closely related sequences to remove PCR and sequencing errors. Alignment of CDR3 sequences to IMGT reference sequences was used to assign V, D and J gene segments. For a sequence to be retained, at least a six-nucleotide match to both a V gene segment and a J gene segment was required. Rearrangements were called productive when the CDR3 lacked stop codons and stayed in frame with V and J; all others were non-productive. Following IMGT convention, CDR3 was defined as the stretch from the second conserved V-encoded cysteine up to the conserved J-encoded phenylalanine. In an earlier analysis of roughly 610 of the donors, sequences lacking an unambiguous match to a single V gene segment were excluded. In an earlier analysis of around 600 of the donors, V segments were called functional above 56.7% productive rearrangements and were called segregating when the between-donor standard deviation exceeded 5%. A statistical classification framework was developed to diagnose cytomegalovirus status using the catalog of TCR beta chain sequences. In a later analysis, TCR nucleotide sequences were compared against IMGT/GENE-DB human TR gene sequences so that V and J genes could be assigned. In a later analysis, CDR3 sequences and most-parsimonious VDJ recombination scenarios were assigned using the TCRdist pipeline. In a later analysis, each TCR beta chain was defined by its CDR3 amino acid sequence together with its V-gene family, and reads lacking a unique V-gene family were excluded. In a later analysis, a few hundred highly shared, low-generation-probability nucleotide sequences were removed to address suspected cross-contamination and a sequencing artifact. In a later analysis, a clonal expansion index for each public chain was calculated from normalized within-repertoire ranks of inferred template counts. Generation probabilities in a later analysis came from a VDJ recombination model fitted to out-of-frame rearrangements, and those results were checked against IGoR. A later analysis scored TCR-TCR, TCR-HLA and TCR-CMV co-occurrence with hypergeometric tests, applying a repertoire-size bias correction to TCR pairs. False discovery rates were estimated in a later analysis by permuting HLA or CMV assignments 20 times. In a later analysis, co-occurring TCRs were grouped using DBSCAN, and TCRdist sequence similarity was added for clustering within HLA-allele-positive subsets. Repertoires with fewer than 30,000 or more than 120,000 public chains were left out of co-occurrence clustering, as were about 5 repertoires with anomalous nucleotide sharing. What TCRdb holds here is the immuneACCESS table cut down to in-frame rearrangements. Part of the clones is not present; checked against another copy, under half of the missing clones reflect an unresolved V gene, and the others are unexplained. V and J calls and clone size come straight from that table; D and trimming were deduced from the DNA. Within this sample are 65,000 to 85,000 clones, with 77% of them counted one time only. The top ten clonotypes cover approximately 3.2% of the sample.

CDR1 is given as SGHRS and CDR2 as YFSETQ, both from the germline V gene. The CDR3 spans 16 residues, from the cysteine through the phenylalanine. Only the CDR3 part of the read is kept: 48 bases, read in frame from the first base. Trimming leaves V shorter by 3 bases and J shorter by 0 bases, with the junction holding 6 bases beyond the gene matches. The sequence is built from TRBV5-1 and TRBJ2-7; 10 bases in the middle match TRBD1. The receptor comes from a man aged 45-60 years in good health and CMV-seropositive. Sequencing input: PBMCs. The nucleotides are TGCGCCAGCAGCTCAGGGACAGGGGTGACCTCCTACGAGCAGTACTTC. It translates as CASSSGTGVTSYEQYF.